This T cell receptor beta chain was captured by sequencing in a study of blood T cell repertoires in COVID-19. As for the study in general: The United States, Italy and Spain supplied acute and convalescent COVID-19 samples. The analysed material was cDNA or gDNA that came from T cells, B-cell-depleted T cells, or PBMCs.

With V trimmed by 6 bases and J by 2 bases, 6 bases remained unmatched. This CDR3 spans 15 amino acids. Germline-derived CDR1 and CDR2 are SGHAT and FQNNGV. Seattle's enrolled individuals joined amid active infection and were then monitored longitudinally. This clone was observed a single time. In the authors' methods: It was from reference gene primer amplification that nucleated cell counts were estimated. Here immunoSEQ multiplex PCR was the method, and the copy in TCRdb shows in-frame clones only, minus some. That table furnishes V, J and clone size, whereas the DNA furnished D and trimming. The sample records 190,000 or so clones, roughly 94% being singletons.

The genes are TRBV11-2 and TRBJ2-1, with TRBD1 matching 8 bases. The sequencing input was peripheral blood. The TCR was taken from a man between 25 and 39 years old with COVID-19, enrolled during active disease. CDR3 sequence: CASRAPGQAYNEQFF. In nucleotides, the CDR3 is TGTGCCAGCAGGGCTCCGGGACAGGCCTACAATGAGCAGTTCTTC. The variable domain in full, with the rest retrieved from reference TRBV11-2 and TRBJ2-1, is EAGVAQSPRYKIIEKRQSVAFWCNPISGHATLYWYQQILGQGPKLLIQFQNNGVVDDSQLPKDRFSAERLKGVDSTLKIQPAKLEDSAVYLCASRAPGQAYNEQFFGPGTRLTVL.